The clone carrying this T cell receptor beta chain was recorded a few times. V was trimmed by 0 bases and J by 12 bases, leaving 9 bases between them. Germline CDR1 is LGHDT and CDR2 is YNNKEL (reference sequence). CDR3 size: 12 residues. TCRdb reanalysed the RT-PCR reads using MiXCR and keeps one entry per CDR3 protein. The data show almost 700,000 distinct CDR3 sequences, 13% to 15% seen once. The material sequenced was memory CD4+ T cells from blood. The clonotype was recovered from a female donor in good health, serving as a healthy control. The rearrangement joins TRBV3-1 to TRBJ2-1; D is undetermined. CDR3 in amino acids: CASSQERLLQFF. CDR3 bases: TGTGCCAGCAGCCAAGAACGCCTACTGCAGTTCTTC.